This entry lists 10 T cell receptor beta chains sequenced from one sample in a study of regulatory T cells in long-lasting Graves disease. The time point is: newly diagnosed GD, antithyroid drugs for less than 3 months. PBMC-extracted RNA yielded the TCR library. Assembly of TCR beta libraries relied on iRepertoire HTBI primers together with Arm-PCR of CDR3 regions. Each CDR3 protein gets one entry after TCRdb re-called the multiplex PCR reads with MiXCR. Altogether some 500,000 distinct CDR3 sequences are present, about 16% being singletons, with the ten largest covering 20% to 25%. The same data also contributed to another study, on T cells in Graves' hyperthyroidism and ophthalmopathy.

The sample here was peripheral blood mononuclear cells (PBMCs), taken at new diagnosis, from a patient treated with antithyroid drugs. Receptors originate from a woman aged 35-60 years with Graves disease.

This clonotype has more than one count but fewer than ten. The genes are TRBV5-1 and TRBJ1-3; no clear D. Germline V gene sequence: CDR1 SGHRS, CDR2 YFSETQ. The CDR3 is 15 amino acids. The V end lost 0 bases, the J end lost 0 bases, and 7 bases lay between the germline ends. CDR3 in amino acids: CASSLDTNSGNTIYF. In DNA, the CDR3 is TGCGCCAGCAGCTTGGACACCAACTCTGGAAACACCATATATTTT.

This clonotype was found a few times. The J gene is TRBJ1-6, the V gene TRBV11-2; 8 positions match TRBD1. V was clipped by 5 bases and J by 0 bases; unmatched bases: 6. Germline-derived CDR1 and CDR2 are SGHAT and FQNNGV. CDR3 length equals 17 residues. The CDR3 is CASSPWDRSSYNSPLHF. The CDR3 coding sequence is TGTGCCAGCAGCCCCTGGGACAGGAGCTCCTATAATTCACCCCTCCACTTT.

On this clonotype itself: Possible read error: a much larger clone is one base away. V gene TRBV11-2 combines with J gene TRBJ2-7; D is unclear. Looked up from germline, CDR1 is SGHAT and CDR2 is FQNNGV. The V gene lost 3 bases and the J gene lost 9 bases, with 6 bases spanning the gap. The CDR3 is made up of 10 amino acids. DNA for the CDR3: TGTGCCAGCAGCTTGAACGGGCAGTACTTC. Residues: CASSLNGQYF.

The chain couples TRBV19 to TRBJ2-1; 7 bases line up with TRBD1. Germline CDR1 reads LNHDA; CDR2 reads SQIVND (reference sequence). The CDR3 length is 13 residues. With V trimmed by 10 bases and J by 11 bases, 14 bases remained unmatched. DNA of the CDR3: TGTGCCACTTCACCTCAGACAGGGTTTAAGCAGTTCTTC. Amino acid sequence: CATSPQTGFKQFF.

This clonotype was found many times. This chain links TRBV28 with TRBJ1-2, with 7 positions matching TRBD1. This CDR3 has 16 amino acids. CDR1 and CDR2 (germline): MDHEN, SYDVKM. V lost 4 bases, J lost 4 bases, and 12 bases stayed unmatched. The CDR3 loop reads CASSSGFIGTAYGYTF. DNA for the CDR3: TGTGCCAGCAGTTCTGGATTTATCGGGACAGCCTATGGCTACACCTTC.

This clonotype turned up a few times. The V call is TRBV6-1, the J call TRBJ2-5; a weak D match, TRBD1 (5 bases). CDR1 MNHNS and CDR2 SASEGT come from the germline V gene. The CDR3 extends over 14 amino acids. V gave up 5 bases and J gave up 0 bases, with 10 bases separating them. The CDR3 here is CASSRTSYQETQYF. CDR3 nucleotides: TGTGCCAGCAGTAGGACATCGTACCAAGAGACCCAGTACTTC.

Concerning this clonotype itself: A junction boundary mismatches the germline segment, possibly from a read error. The chain joins TRBV5-1 to TRBJ2-3; D unclear. Germline lookup yields CDR1 SGHRS and CDR2 YFSETQ. This CDR3 contains 14 residues. CDR3 DNA: TGTGCCAGCAGCTTGGCCGGGCTACTCGATACGCAGTATTTT. Its protein is CASSLAGLLDTQYF. Full variable domain (remainder filled in from reference TRBV5-1 and TRBJ2-3): KAGVTQTPRYLIKTRGQQVTLSCSPISGHRSVSWYQQTPGQGLQFLFEYFSETQRNKGNFPGRFSGRQFSNSRSEMNVSTLELGDSALYLCASSLAGLLDTQYFGPGTRLTVL.

This clonotype was seen many times. The chain links TRBV6-1 to TRBJ1-1, with 7 bases matching TRBD1. The CDR3 length is 16 residues. CDR1 and CDR2 from the germline V gene are MNHNS and SASEGT. V trimming: 0 bases; J trimming: 0 bases; junction bases outside the gene matches: 4. The CDR3 protein is CASSEADRVLNTEAFF. The CDR3 coding sequence is TGTGCCAGCAGTGAAGCCGACAGGGTTTTGAACACTGAAGCTTTCTTT.

There are many counts of this clonotype. V is TRBV2 and J is TRBJ1-5; no clear D. Trimming removed 1 base from V and 1 base from J, with 8 bases in between. Germline V CDR1 and CDR2: SNHLY, FYNNEI. This CDR3 comprises 15 residues. The CDR3: CASSEGGTSNQPQHF. Here the CDR3 DNA reads TGTGCCAGCAGTGAAGGGGGTACGAGCAATCAGCCCCAGCATTTT.

The CDR3 region is CASSKGHAVGTDSEKLFF. In DNA, the CDR3 is TGTGCCAGCTCAAAAGGACATGCGGTCGGGACAGATTCCGAAAAACTGTTTTTT. J is TRBJ1-4 and V is TRBV18; 7 bases map to TRBD1. CDR3 length equals 18 residues. V lost 5 bases to trimming and J lost 8 bases; unmatched junction nucleotides: 20. In germline, CDR1 is KGHSH, CDR2 LQKENI.